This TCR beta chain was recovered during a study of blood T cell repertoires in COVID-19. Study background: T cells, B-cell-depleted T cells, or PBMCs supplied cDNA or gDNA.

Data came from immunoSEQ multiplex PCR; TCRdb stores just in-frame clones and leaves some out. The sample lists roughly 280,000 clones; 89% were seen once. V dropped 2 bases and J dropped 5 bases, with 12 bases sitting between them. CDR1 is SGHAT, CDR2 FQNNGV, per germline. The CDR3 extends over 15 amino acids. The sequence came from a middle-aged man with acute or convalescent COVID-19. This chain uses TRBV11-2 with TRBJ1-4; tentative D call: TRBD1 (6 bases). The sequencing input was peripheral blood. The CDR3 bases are TGTGCCAGCAGCTTACTTAGTACAGGGAATGAAAAACTGTTTTTT. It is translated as CASSLLSTGNEKLFF.